These T cell receptor beta chains were read from a single sample in a study of CD8+CD57+ T cells in acquired aplastic anemia. TCRdb re-called the reads with MiXCR, one entry per CDR3 protein. In the table there are 100,000 to 150,000 distinct CDR3 sequences, over 45% of which are singletons. What was sequenced was sorted CD4+, CD8+, or CD8+CD57+ T cells (not recorded which) from PBMCs. The receptors originated from a human donor in good health, serving as a control. CDR3s include the opening cysteine and the closing phenylalanine or tryptophan.

V gene: TRBV12-3/TRBV12-4; J gene: TRBJ1-2; CDR3 protein: CASSFGRVLGGYTF
V gene: TRBV2; J gene: TRBJ2-7; CDR3 protein: CASSDLPSPPPYEQYF
V gene: TRBV10-3; J gene: TRBJ2-2; CDR3 protein: CAISRDLNTGELFF
V gene: TRBV5-1; J gene: TRBJ2-5; CDR3 protein: CASSYTGGGETQYF
V gene: TRBV3-1; J gene: TRBJ2-5; CDR3 protein: CASSCHGTIGGETQYF
V gene: TRBV24-1; J gene: TRBJ2-3; CDR3 protein: CATSVSPGTQYF
V gene: TRBV10-1; J gene: TRBJ1-1; CDR3 protein: CASSESGMTGMNTEAFF
V gene: TRBV29-1; J gene: TRBJ1-4; CDR3 protein: CSVATGLHEKLFF
V gene: TRBV9; J gene: TRBJ2-1; CDR3 protein: CASSSGLALDEQFF
V gene: TRBV7-2; J gene: TRBJ1-5; CDR3 protein: CASSLWKGNQPQHF
V gene: TRBV7-9; J gene: TRBJ1-2; CDR3 protein: CASSLNNRDVDGYTF
V gene: TRBV19; J gene: TRBJ2-7; CDR3 protein: CASSPHSGTGNNEQYF
V gene: TRBV11-1; J gene: TRBJ2-5; CDR3 protein: CASSLGGALYQETQYF
V gene: TRBV12-3/TRBV12-4; J gene: TRBJ2-1; CDR3 protein: CASSYLGQNEQFF
V gene: TRBV20-1; J gene: TRBJ1-2; CDR3 protein: CSARDRPGSNYGYTF
V gene: TRBV19; J gene: TRBJ2-3; CDR3 protein: CASSPWTEGTDTQYF
V gene: TRBV24-1; J gene: TRBJ1-1; CDR3 protein: CATSDLTGAAFF
V gene: TRBV2; J gene: TRBJ1-4; CDR3 protein: CASSGTSTNEKLFF
V gene: TRBV6-1; J gene: TRBJ1-3; CDR3 protein: CASWFSGAGGNTICF
V gene: TRBV7-2; J gene: TRBJ1-1; CDR3 protein: CASSLAENTEAFF
V gene: TRBV13; J gene: TRBJ1-1; CDR3 protein: CASSLSSRDEAFF
V gene: TRBV6-5; J gene: TRBJ2-7; CDR3 protein: CASSYFTGSHEQYF
V gene: TRBV11-2; J gene: TRBJ1-6; CDR3 protein: CASSLVGAGNSPLHF
V gene: TRBV10-3; J gene: TRBJ2-1; CDR3 protein: CAISDPGLGASNEQFF
V gene: TRBV9; J gene: TRBJ2-3; CDR3 protein: CASSVSLAGGTDTQYF
V gene: TRBV12-3/TRBV12-4; J gene: TRBJ1-2; CDR3 protein: CASSWGTGWEYGYTF
V gene: TRBV3-1; J gene: TRBJ1-5; CDR3 protein: CASSQDFRGEPQHF
V gene: TRBV7-9; J gene: TRBJ2-7; CDR3 protein: CASSPGQSYEQYF
V gene: TRBV29-1; J gene: TRBJ2-7; CDR3 protein: CSVPGTGAYEQYF
V gene: TRBV24-1; J gene: TRBJ2-5; CDR3 protein: CATSDPPTSGGEETQYF
V gene: TRBV20-1; J gene: TRBJ1-1; CDR3 protein: CSAGGQIPEAFF
V gene: TRBV19; J gene: TRBJ2-5; CDR3 protein: CASSIRGGQQETQYF
V gene: TRBV19; J gene: TRBJ1-3; CDR3 protein: CASSIAAMSGNTIYF
V gene: TRBV18; J gene: TRBJ2-5; CDR3 protein: CASSPSEETQYF
V gene: TRBV9; J gene: TRBJ1-1; CDR3 protein: CASSSHAGGRTEAFF
V gene: TRBV18; J gene: TRBJ2-5; CDR3 protein: CASSRNTGTGFETQYF
V gene: TRBV2; J gene: TRBJ1-5; CDR3 protein: CASSYTSSNQPQHF
V gene: TRBV11-3; J gene: TRBJ2-2; CDR3 protein: CASSLDRGATGELFF
V gene: TRBV29-1; J gene: TRBJ2-5; CDR3 protein: CSVAGTLTDQETQYF
V gene: TRBV10-3; J gene: TRBJ1-5; CDR3 protein: CAISEGVGSNQPQHF
V gene: TRBV12-3/TRBV12-4; J gene: TRBJ2-7; CDR3 protein: CASSQSGGGISYEQYF
V gene: TRBV5-1; J gene: TRBJ1-2; CDR3 protein: CASSFKGQGGYGYTF
V gene: TRBV2; J gene: TRBJ1-3; CDR3 protein: CASSALIRQGNTIYF
V gene: TRBV2; J gene: TRBJ2-3; CDR3 protein: CATSGLGQGGSDTQYF
V gene: TRBV12-3/TRBV12-4; J gene: TRBJ1-6; CDR3 protein: CASSRTGVISPLHF
V gene: TRBV20-1; J gene: TRBJ1-5; CDR3 protein: CSASGGKYQPQHF
V gene: TRBV20-1; J gene: TRBJ1-5; CDR3 protein: CSARRQYNQPQHF
V gene: TRBV9; J gene: TRBJ1-2; CDR3 protein: CASSVELGSNYGYTF
V gene: TRBV6-1; J gene: TRBJ2-5; CDR3 protein: CASSRILQVGETQYF
V gene: TRBV7-9; J gene: TRBJ1-5; CDR3 protein: CASSLGVEPGRNQPQHF
V gene: TRBV12-3/TRBV12-4; J gene: TRBJ1-5; CDR3 protein: CASSPLGWEDGQPQHF
V gene: TRBV4-3; J gene: TRBJ2-5; CDR3 protein: CASSQMGLAGETQYF
V gene: TRBV27; J gene: TRBJ2-7; CDR3 protein: CASSLQGPGEQYF